This T cell receptor (beta chain) was documented in a study of T cells in tumors and immune-related adverse events. Deletions cut 1 base from V and 8 bases from J, with 8 bases between. The CDR3 length is 12 residues. Per the germline V gene, CDR1 is LNHDA and CDR2 is SQIVND (reference sequence). Using immunoSEQ multiplex PCR, the repertoire was profiled, and TCRdb retains in-frame clones only, with some absent. The data show about 22,000 clones, about nine tenths seen once. This chain connects TRBV19 to TRBJ1-2; D is undetermined. The sequence was obtained from a female donor with metastatic renal cell carcinoma. Sequencing was performed on lymph node tissue, taken from a patient treated with anti-PD-1 therapy. This CDR3 is CASSIGAQGYTF. CDR3 sequence (DNA): TGTGCCAGTAGTATAGGGGCTCAAGGCTACACCTTC.